The rows below give T cell receptor beta chains drawn from one sample of a study of T-cell reconstitution after alpha-beta-depleted transplantation in children. Using its own MiXCR run on the PCR reads, TCRdb lists one record per CDR3 protein. The sample gives more than 450,000 distinct CDR3 sequences, around 19% of which show up once; around 3.3% is in the top ten. This sample comprised PBMCs from the stem cell graft donor, obtained from the stem cell graft. The source of these receptors is a human donor who donated a stem cell graft to a child with acute lymphoblastic leukemia. CDR3s include the opening cysteine and the closing phenylalanine or tryptophan. The D gene is left open where the match is weak. Expanded clones are given a class, and other clones once, few, many or no size at all.

few,TRBV19,12,TRBJ2-6,NA,CATAFGANVLTF,TGTGCCACAGCTTTTGGGGCCAACGTCCTGACTTTC
few,TRBV5-1,18,TRBJ2-1,TRBD2,CASSLGRGTSGIYNEQFF,TGCGCCAGCAGCTTGGGAAGAGGGACTAGCGGGATATACAATGAGCAGTTCTTC
NA,TRBV13,17,TRBJ2-1,TRBD1,CASSLGLRDRDRDEQFF,TGTGCCAGCAGCTTAGGCCTAAGGGACAGGGATCGCGATGAGCAGTTCTTC
NA,TRBV27,13,TRBJ2-5,NA,CASSTWDGETQYF,TGTGCCAGCTCAACTTGGGATGGGGAGACCCAGTACTTC
few,TRBV25-1,12,TRBJ2-7,NA,CASSYGEYLQYF,TGTGCCAGCAGTTATGGCGAATATTTACAGTACTTC
NA,TRBV3-1,14,TRBJ2-5,TRBD1,CASSQPQGRETQYF,TGTGCCAGCAGCCAACCACAGGGGCGAGAGACCCAGTACTTC
NA,TRBV24-1,15,TRBJ2-3,NA,CATSAPEVSTDTQYF,TGTGCCACCAGTGCCCCGGAGGTTAGCACAGATACGCAGTATTTT
many,TRBV7-6,14,TRBJ2-3,TRBD1,CASSAGQGQDTQYF,TGTGCCAGCAGCGCTGGACAGGGGCAAGATACGCAGTATTTT
few,TRBV5-1,18,TRBJ2-2,TRBD1,CASSLATTGTGYTGELFF,TGCGCCAGCAGCTTGGCGACGACCGGGACAGGGTATACCGGGGAGCTGTTTTTT
few,TRBV24-1,14,TRBJ2-7,TRBD1,CATSEAGQGYEQYF,TGTGCCACCAGTGAGGCGGGACAGGGCTACGAGCAGTACTTC
NA,TRBV7-6,16,TRBJ2-2,TRBD2,CASSLVVAGGPGELFF,TGTGCCAGCAGCTTAGTTGTAGCGGGAGGGCCCGGGGAGCTGTTTTTT
few,TRBV12-3/TRBV12-4,14,TRBJ1-5,TRBD1,CASSKQGFRQPQHF,TGTGCCAGCAGTAAACAGGGGTTTAGGCAGCCCCAGCATTTT
NA,TRBV5-1,17,TRBJ2-1,TRBD2,CASSRGTSGNRGTEQFF,TGCGCCAGCAGCCGTGGGACTAGCGGGAACCGAGGGACTGAGCAGTTCTTC
few,TRBV7-9,17,TRBJ1-1,TRBD1,CASSFGVPRGEDTEAFF,TGTGCCAGCAGCTTTGGGGTTCCCAGGGGGGAGGACACTGAAGCTTTCTTT
few,TRBV20-1,15,TRBJ1-3,NA,CSAQGQLLSGNTIYF,TGCAGTGCCCAAGGACAGCTTCTCTCTGGAAACACCATATATTTT
NA,TRBV20-1,11,TRBJ2-3,NA,CSATGVDTQYF,TGCAGTGCCACGGGGGTGGATACGCAGTATTTT
NA,TRBV3-1,11,TRBJ2-1,NA,CASSQFDEQFF,TGTGCCAGCAGCCAATTCGACGAGCAGTTCTTC
few,TRBV21-1,20,TRBJ2-7,NA,CASSPAPVLAGESGFYEQYF,TGTGCCAGCAGCCCTGCCCCGGTCCTAGCGGGAGAATCGGGGTTCTACGAGCAGTACTTC
NA,TRBV12-3/TRBV12-4,19,TRBJ2-7,NA,CASSLVARGILVRLYEQYF,TGTGCCAGCAGTTTAGTCGCCAGGGGAATATTGGTACGTTTGTACGAGCAGTACTTC
few,TRBV5-1,14,TRBJ1-2,NA,CASSLLSGSYGYTF,TGCGCCAGCAGCTTACTCTCCGGGAGCTATGGCTACACCTTC
NA,TRBV6-5,13,TRBJ1-1,NA,CASSWQGRTEAFF,TGTGCCAGCAGTTGGCAGGGTCGGACTGAAGCTTTCTTT
NA,TRBV9,15,TRBJ2-7,NA,CASSAGPSDSYEQYF,TGTGCCAGCAGCGCTGGCCCTAGCGACTCCTACGAGCAGTACTTC
NA,TRBV20-1,11,TRBJ2-7,NA,CSARDLHEQYF,TGCAGTGCTAGAGATCTCCACGAGCAGTACTTC
few,TRBV27,20,TRBJ2-1,TRBD2,CASSLSGSAGDIGSYNEQFF,TGTGCCAGCAGTTTATCGGGTTCAGCGGGAGATATAGGATCCTACAATGAGCAGTTCTTC
NA,TRBV20-1,15,TRBJ2-1,TRBD2,CSAKAGVAGNNEQFF,TGCAGTGCTAAGGCAGGGGTAGCGGGGAACAATGAGCAGTTCTTC
NA,TRBV10-2,15,TRBJ2-2,NA,CASSEVRTLTGELFF,TGCGCCAGCAGTGAAGTACGGACCCTCACCGGGGAGCTGTTTTTT
NA,TRBV18,17,TRBJ1-2,TRBD1,CASSPPGQGAPNYGYTF,TGTGCCAGCTCACCTCCGGGACAGGGGGCCCCTAACTATGGCTACACCTTC
NA,TRBV7-9,13,TRBJ2-5,NA,CASILGNQETQYF,TGTGCCAGCATCTTAGGGAACCAGGAGACCCAGTACTTC
NA,TRBV5-1,14,TRBJ2-3,TRBD1,CASSEGQGTDTQYF,TGCGCCAGCAGCGAGGGACAGGGAACAGATACGCAGTATTTT
NA,TRBV18,14,TRBJ2-5,NA,CASSRRDLQETQYF,TGTGCCAGCTCACGCCGGGATCTCCAAGAGACCCAGTACTTC
NA,TRBV5-1,13,TRBJ1-1,NA,CASSLADGTEAFF,TGCGCCAGCAGCTTGGCCGACGGGACTGAAGCTTTCTTT
few,TRBV24-1,16,TRBJ2-7,NA,CATSDLRRGVTYEQYF,TGTGCCACCAGTGATTTGCGGAGGGGCGTAACCTACGAGCAGTACTTC
few,TRBV3-1,11,TRBJ2-5,NA,CAWGSLETQYF,TGTGCCTGGGGATCACTGGAGACCCAGTACTTC
few,TRBV5-1,15,TRBJ2-1,NA,CASAILVSSYNEQFF,TGCGCCAGCGCCATACTAGTGAGCTCCTACAATGAGCAGTTCTTC
NA,TRBV7-3,14,TRBJ2-3,TRBD1,CASSWTGGVDTQYF,TGTGCCAGCAGCTGGACAGGGGGCGTAGATACGCAGTATTTT
NA,TRBV5-1,15,TRBJ2-2,NA,CASSFGGTNTGELFF,TGCGCCAGCAGCTTCGGCGGGACTAACACCGGGGAGCTGTTTTTT
NA,TRBV7-9,16,TRBJ2-7,NA,CASSLAYADGPYEQYF,TGTGCCAGCAGCTTAGCGTACGCGGACGGTCCCTACGAGCAGTACTTC
few,TRBV7-3,16,TRBJ2-2,TRBD2,CASSMGTSANTGELFF,TGTGCCAGCAGCATGGGGACTAGCGCGAACACCGGGGAGCTGTTTTTT
few,TRBV5-1,14,TRBJ2-7,NA,CASSLQQGSYEQYF,TGCGCCAGCAGCTTGCAGCAGGGCTCCTACGAGCAGTACTTC
NA,TRBV12-3/TRBV12-4,13,TRBJ1-1,NA,CASSALGGTEAFF,TGTGCCAGCAGCGCACTCGGGGGGACAGAAGCTTTCTTT
NA,TRBV25-1,14,TRBJ2-7,NA,CASSESPGKYEQYF,TGTGCCAGCAGTGAATCACCGGGAAAGTACGAGCAGTACTTC
few,TRBV5-6,16,TRBJ1-5,TRBD1,CASSPQTGGINQPQHF,TGTGCCAGCAGTCCTCAAACAGGGGGCATTAATCAGCCCCAGCATTTT
NA,TRBV5-1,14,TRBJ2-1,TRBD2,CASGGLAGANEQFF,TGCGCCAGCGGCGGGCTAGCGGGTGCCAATGAGCAGTTCTTC
NA,TRBV18,15,TRBJ2-4,NA,CASSTRDGPKNIQYF,TGTGCCAGCTCAACCCGGGACGGACCCAAAAACATTCAGTACTTC
NA,TRBV5-1,14,TRBJ2-5,NA,CASSPHPGVETQYF,TGCGCCAGCAGCCCCCATCCAGGGGTCGAGACCCAGTACTTC
NA,TRBV24-1,11,TRBJ1-2,NA,CAAGDPNGYTF,TGTGCCGCGGGTGACCCAAATGGCTACACCTTC
NA,TRBV5-1,15,TRBJ2-5,NA,CASSHQRSGSETQYF,TGCGCCAGCAGCCACCAACGCTCAGGATCCGAGACCCAGTACTTC